Shown below are 29 T cell receptor beta chains from a single sample sequenced in a study of CD8 T cells in ankylosing spondylitis. TCRdb fed the 5' RACE reads into MiXCR, producing one record per CDR3 protein. Of about 250,000 distinct CDR3 sequences listed, under 30% were seen once; the top ten hold roughly 0.67%. The sequencing sample was made of blood, either unsorted or a sorted T cell fraction (not recorded which). The source of these receptors is a male donor with ankylosing spondylitis or in good health (not recorded which).

Turning to this clonotype: The junction departs from the called germline gene at one end, perhaps through a read error. This chain connects TRBV3-1 to TRBJ2-1, with 15 bases lining up with TRBD2. Germline V lookup: CDR1 LGHDT, CDR2 YNNKEL (reference sequence). This CDR3 is built from 19 residues. The chain's CDR3 is CTSRVRGTSGGRSYNEQFF. The CDR3 region has the DNA TGTACCAGCAGGGTCCGAGGGACTAGCGGGGGGAGATCCTACAATGAGCAGTTCTTC.

This rearrangement joins TRBV21-1 to TRBJ2-2; TRBD1 is the table's D call and was not checked against the DNA. TRBV21-1 is assigned pseudogene status. This CDR3 has 21 amino acids. CDR3 loop: CASSKDPRPEPSFSNTGELFF. DNA for the CDR3: TGTGCCAGCAGCAAAGACCCTCGTCCCGAACCATCCTTTTCGAACACCGGGGAGCTGTTTTTT.

Ten or more counts support this clonotype. The rearrangement links TRBV20-1 to TRBJ2-3; D remains unclear. V lost 0 bases to trimming and J lost 2 bases, with 6 bases between them. CDR3 length equals 13 residues. The germline gives CDR1 DFQATT, CDR2 SNEGSKA (reference sequence). CDR3 region: CSARDGFTDTQYF. The CDR3 DNA is TGCAGTGCTAGAGACGGCTTCACAGATACGCAGTATTTT.

This clonotype was counted many times. The gene calls are TRBV29-1 and TRBJ2-7; D is uncertain. Trimming removed 4 bases at V and 5 bases at J, with 15 bases between. The CDR3 consists of 13 residues. CDR1 is SQVTM and CDR2 is ANQGSEA in the germline V gene. The CDR3 spells CSVGGLMQDEQYF. CDR3 bases: TGCAGCGTTGGAGGCTTAATGCAGGACGAGCAGTACTTC.

This clonotype was seen ten or more times. The chain uses TRBV12-3 or TRBV12-4 and TRBJ2-2; tentatively, D is TRBD2 (6 bases). The CDR3 covers 13 residues. V was pared by 9 bases and J by 4 bases, with 12 bases between. The CDR3 loop is CARGDSLTGELFF. CDR3 DNA: TGTGCCAGGGGGGACTCACTCACCGGGGAGCTGTTTTTT.

The J gene is TRBJ2-3, the V gene TRBV20-1; 9 bases are shared with TRBD1. The CDR3 runs 15 residues. Trimming cost V 3 bases and J 2 bases; bases outside gene matches: 6. Germline-derived CDR1 and CDR2 are DFQATT and SNEGSKA (reference sequence). The CDR3 DNA reads as TGCAGTGCTAGCATTGGGACAGGGTCCACAGATACGCAGTATTTT. Residues: CSASIGTGSTDTQYF.

The table lists this clonotype with many counts. This chain links TRBV3-1 with TRBJ2-7; D gene ambiguous. Germline V gene sequence: CDR1 LGHDT, CDR2 YNNKEL (reference sequence). The CDR3 sequence is 16 residues long. V was trimmed by 0 bases and J by 0 bases, leaving 12 bases between them. DNA of the CDR3: TGTGCCAGCAGCCAAGATGCGGCGCAGAGCTCCTACGAGCAGTACTTC. Protein sequence: CASSQDAAQSSYEQYF.

Many counts were recorded for this clonotype. The chain combines TRBV5-5 with TRBJ2-1; D is perhaps TRBD1 (5 bases). This CDR3 comprises 15 residues. Germline V gene data show CDR1 as SGHKS and CDR2 as YYEKEE (reference sequence). V was clipped by 0 bases and J by 6 bases, with 13 bases between them. CDR3 nucleotide sequence: TGTGCCAGCAGCTTGGTGGCAGGGAACGTCAATGAGCAGTTCTTC. As protein: CASSLVAGNVNEQFF.

This clonotype was picked up a small number of times. The chain links TRBV20-1 to TRBJ2-7; TRBD1 matches at 7 bases. V lost 3 bases, J lost 5 bases, and 13 bases stayed unmatched. CDR1 is DFQATT and CDR2 is SNEGSKA in the germline V gene (reference sequence). CDR3 length: 15 amino acids. CDR3 nucleotides: TGCAGTGCTAGTCTCCTGGGACAGCAAGCCCACGAGCAGTACTTC. Its translation is CSASLLGQQAHEQYF.

This clonotype was observed at least ten times. The gene calls are TRBV5-1 and TRBJ2-1; 14 nucleotides match TRBD2. CDR3 length equals 15 residues. The J segment lost 9 bases and the V segment lost 4 bases, leaving 6 bases of the junction unmatched. Germline V gene sequence: CDR1 SGHRS, CDR2 YFSETQ. As DNA, the CDR3 is TGCGCCAGCAGCGTGACTAGCGGGGGGGCGCGTGAGCAGTTCTTC. Translated: CASSVTSGGAREQFF.

This clonotype was seen repeatedly, ten times or more. This chain uses TRBV15 with TRBJ1-2; no clear D gene. The V gene's germline CDR1 is LNHNV and CDR2 YYDKDF (reference sequence). The CDR3 extends over 16 amino acids. V gave up 3 bases and J gave up 9 bases, with 23 bases separating them. DNA of the CDR3: TGTGCCACCAGCAGTGTCCTGGTAGGGCGCATAGGACGCTACACCTTC. It yields the protein CATSSVLVGRIGRYTF.

This clonotype was picked up many times. This chain connects TRBV20-1 to TRBJ2-4; 8 positions agree with TRBD2. This CDR3 has 16 residues. Germline V lookup: CDR1 DFQATT, CDR2 SNEGSKA (reference sequence). Unmatched junction bases numbered 5, after V lost 0 bases and J lost 1 base. CDR3 nucleotide sequence: TGCAGTGCTAGAGAATCGACTAGCGCGGCCAAAAACATTCAGTACTTC. The encoded protein is CSARESTSAAKNIQYF.

The chain has TRBV20-1 and TRBJ1-5, with 9 bases that match TRBD1. CDR3 length: 13 residues. CDR1 and CDR2 from the germline V gene are DFQATT and SNEGSKA (reference sequence). Germline trimming cut 5 bases from V and 7 bases from J; bases unmatched to any gene: 6. The CDR3 protein is CSAQDRGGQPQHF. As DNA, the CDR3 is TGCAGTGCTCAGGACAGGGGCGGACAGCCCCAGCATTTT.

This rearrangement joins TRBV18 to TRBJ2-2; 7 nucleotides match TRBD1. The CDR3 is made up of 16 amino acids. CDR1 and CDR2 (germline): KGHSH, LQKENI. The junction had 9 bases not matched to a gene; V was cut back by 6 bases and J by 2 bases. The CDR3 here is CASSATDRANTGELFF. In DNA, the CDR3 is TGTGCCAGCTCCGCCACCGACAGGGCAAACACCGGGGAGCTGTTTTTT.

This clonotype was counted many times. The chain uses TRBV12-3 or TRBV12-4 and TRBJ1-2; no clear D gene. This CDR3 is 13 amino acids long. V lost 5 bases, J lost 4 bases, and 11 bases lay in between. In DNA, the CDR3 is TGTGCCAGCAGTGGCAATGGGCCCTATGGCTACACCTTC. This translates into CASSGNGPYGYTF.

This clonotype was detected only a few times. This sequence joins TRBV12-3 or TRBV12-4 and TRBJ2-5; 7 bases align to TRBD2. The CDR3 loop spans 13 amino acids. The J segment lost 9 bases and the V segment lost 3 bases, leaving 7 bases of the junction unmatched. This CDR3 is CASSLRGKEAQYF. The CDR3 DNA reads TGTGCCAGCAGTTTGCGGGGGAAGGAGGCCCAGTACTTC.

This clonotype was detected many times. The chain is built from TRBV20-1 and TRBJ2-3; TRBD2 aligns across 9 bases. J lost 1 base, V lost 4 bases, and 0 bases had no gene match. CDR3 length equals 13 residues. In germline, CDR1 is DFQATT, CDR2 SNEGSKA (reference sequence). CDR3 DNA: TGCAGTGCTATAGCGGGGGGCACAGATACGCAGTATTTT. Translating it yields CSAIAGGTDTQYF.

This clonotype was recorded once. V and J are TRBV30 and TRBJ2-5; D tentatively fits TRBD1 or TRBD2 (5 bases each). This CDR3 has 10 residues. V gave up 5 bases and J gave up 10 bases, with 11 bases separating them. Germline-derived CDR1 and CDR2 are GTSNPN and SVGIG (reference sequence). The CDR3 region is CAWSQEDQYF. CDR3 bases: TGTGCCTGGTCACAGGAGGACCAGTACTTC.

The chain joins TRBV20-1 to TRBJ2-7; 12 bases are shared with TRBD2. The germline CDR1 and CDR2 sequences are DFQATT and SNEGSKA (reference sequence). CDR3 length: 14 residues. The trim removed 4 bases at V and 5 bases at J, leaving 6 bases unmatched. This CDR3 is CSATRTSGANEQYF. The CDR3 nucleotides read TGCAGTGCTACAAGGACTAGCGGGGCCAACGAGCAGTACTTC.

The chain has TRBV5-5 and TRBJ2-5; D is possibly TRBD1 (6 bases). Trimming removed 2 bases from V and 5 bases from J, with 13 bases in between. The germline gives CDR1 SGHKS, CDR2 YYEKEE (reference sequence). The CDR3 contains 14 residues. The DNA of the CDR3 is TGTGCCAGCAGCTTCAGGGGCCAGGGGGAGACCCAGTACTTC. This sequence encodes CASSFRGQGETQYF.

This clonotype was seen ten or more times. The rearrangement uses TRBV5-1 and TRBJ2-7, with TRBD1 as a possible D gene (6 bases). The germline CDR1 and CDR2 sequences are SGHRS and YFSETQ. The CDR3 sequence is 14 residues long. V shed 1 base and J shed 0 bases, with 8 bases lying between them. CDR3 amino acids: CASSLRGNSYEQYF. In nucleotides, the CDR3 is TGCGCCAGCAGCTTGAGGGGGAACTCCTACGAGCAGTACTTC.

V usage is TRBV10-1 and J usage is TRBJ2-1, with 7 bases identical to TRBD1. Germline CDR1 reads WNHNN; CDR2 reads SYGVQD (reference sequence). The CDR3 has 16 residues. The junction had 10 bases not matched to a gene; V was cut back by 1 base and J by 7 bases. CDR3 DNA: TGCGCCAGCAGTGAGTTACGACAGGGTAGCAGGAATGAGCAGTTCTTC. This sequence encodes CASSELRQGSRNEQFF.

There are many counts of this clonotype. J is TRBJ2-3 and V is TRBV2; D possibly corresponds to TRBD2 (5 bases). Trimming stripped 7 bases from V and 4 bases from J, with 15 bases between. This CDR3 comprises 14 residues. CDR1 SNHLY and CDR2 FYNNEI come from the germline V gene. The CDR3 region is CASKPDRDADTQYF. The CDR3 DNA sequence: TGTGCCAGCAAGCCGGATCGGGATGCAGATACGCAGTATTTT.

This chain connects TRBV20-1 to TRBJ1-1, with D possibly being TRBD1 (6 bases). Germline values: CDR1 DFQATT, CDR2 SNEGSKA (reference sequence). The CDR3 contains 14 residues. V was trimmed by 3 bases and J by 3 bases, leaving 14 bases between them. CDR3 protein: CSASRDIGHTEAFF. CDR3 coding DNA: TGCAGTGCTAGTCGGGACATCGGCCACACTGAAGCTTTCTTT.

V gene TRBV6-1 combines with J gene TRBJ2-7; D is perhaps TRBD2 (6 bases). This CDR3 has 15 amino acids. Germline lookup yields CDR1 MNHNS and CDR2 SASEGT. The V gene lost 6 bases and the J gene lost 2 bases, with 17 bases spanning the gap. For the CDR3, the DNA is TGTGCCAGCAGCGGCCGGGGGTCCCCCCCCTACGAGCAGTACTTC. Translated: CASSGRGSPPYEQYF.

This clonotype was recorded many times. The chain links TRBV10-3 to TRBJ2-3; tentatively, D is TRBD1 (6 bases). The CDR3 totals 16 residues. Per germline, CDR1 ENHRY and CDR2 SYGVKD. V was clipped by 5 bases and J by 1 base, with 16 bases between them. The CDR3 spells CAISISTGGGTDTQYF. In nucleotides, the CDR3 is TGTGCCATCAGTATATCGACAGGAGGAGGCACAGATACGCAGTATTTT.

J is TRBJ1-3 and V is TRBV5-1; D gene ambiguous. Germline CDR1 reads SGHRS; CDR2 reads YFSETQ. The V and J ends lost 1 base and 1 base respectively, with 3 bases between them. The CDR3 totals 13 residues. The CDR3 DNA sequence: TGCGCCAGCAGCTTGTGGTCTGGAAACACCATATATTTT. Amino acids: CASSLWSGNTIYF.

At least ten counts were recorded for this clonotype. J is TRBJ2-3 and V is TRBV5-5; D tentatively reads TRBD1 or TRBD2 (5 bases each). The ends were cut back, 4 bases at V and 1 base at J, with 16 bases in the middle. There are 16 residues in the CDR3. Germline CDR1 reads SGHKS; CDR2 reads YYEKEE (reference sequence). This CDR3 is CASSLGWGSGTDTQYF. In DNA, the CDR3 is TGTGCCAGCAGCCTTGGATGGGGGTCGGGCACAGATACGCAGTATTTT.

The genes are TRBV5-5 and TRBJ2-4; 10 bases align to TRBD1. CDR1 is SGHKS and CDR2 is YYEKEE in the germline V gene (reference sequence). Germline trimming cut 4 bases from V and 7 bases from J; bases unmatched to any gene: 17. CDR3 length: 18 residues. In DNA, the CDR3 is TGTGCCAGCAGCCCCCGAACCGGATTAGGACAGGGGGAGAACATTCAGTACTTC. Amino acid sequence: CASSPRTGLGQGENIQYF. The entire variable domain, with the rest obtained from reference TRBV5-5 and TRBJ2-4, is as follows: DAGVTQSPTHLIKTRGQQVTLRCSPISGHKSVSWYQQVLGQGPQFIFQYYEKEERGRGNFPDRFSARQFPNYSSELNVNALLLGDSALYLCASSPRTGLGQGENIQYFGAGTRLSVL.